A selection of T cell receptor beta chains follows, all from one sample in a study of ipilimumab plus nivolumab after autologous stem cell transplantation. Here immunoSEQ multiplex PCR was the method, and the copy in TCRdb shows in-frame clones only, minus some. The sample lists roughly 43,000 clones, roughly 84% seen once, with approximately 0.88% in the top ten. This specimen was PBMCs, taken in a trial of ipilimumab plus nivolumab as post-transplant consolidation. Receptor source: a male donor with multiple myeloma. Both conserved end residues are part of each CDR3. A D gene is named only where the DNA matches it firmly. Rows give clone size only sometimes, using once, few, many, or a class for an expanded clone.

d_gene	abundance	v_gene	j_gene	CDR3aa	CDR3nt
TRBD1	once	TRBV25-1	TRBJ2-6	CASSVTGVANVLTF	TGTGCCAGCAGTGTGACAGGGGTGGCCAACGTCCTGACTTTC
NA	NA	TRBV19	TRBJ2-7	CASNRDGGYEQYF	TGTGCCAGTAATCGGGACGGAGGCTACGAGCAGTACTTC
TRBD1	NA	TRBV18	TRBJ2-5	CASSPWPVTGGQETQYF	TGTGCCAGCTCACCATGGCCCGTCACAGGGGGCCAAGAGACCCAGTACTTC
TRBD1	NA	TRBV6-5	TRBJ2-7	CASSWTGGLSSEQYF	TGTGCCAGCAGTTGGACAGGGGGGTTGTCGAGTGAGCAGTACTTC
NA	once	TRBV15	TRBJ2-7	CATSRDSTRREQYF	TGTGCCACCAGCAGAGATTCGACTAGACGCGAGCAGTACTTC
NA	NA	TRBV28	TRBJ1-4	CASSAAQSGTNEKLFF	TGTGCCAGCAGTGCCGCTCAGTCCGGGACTAATGAAAAACTGTTTTTT
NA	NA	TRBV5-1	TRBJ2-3	CASSFAAGPTDTQYF	TGCGCCAGCAGCTTTGCTGCGGGACCCACAGATACGCAGTATTTT
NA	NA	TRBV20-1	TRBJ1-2	CSAYRDYGYTF	TGCAGTGCTTATAGGGACTATGGCTACACCTTC
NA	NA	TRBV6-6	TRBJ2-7	CATGQEQYF	TGTGCCACCGGACAGGAGCAGTACTTC
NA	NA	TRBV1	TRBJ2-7	CTIIFEQYF	TGCACCATTATTTTCGAGCAGTACTTC
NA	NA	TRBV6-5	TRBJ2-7	CASRDREGLQGQYF	TGTGCCAGCAGGGACAGAGAAGGGTTGCAGGGGCAGTACTTC
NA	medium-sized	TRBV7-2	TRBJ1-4	CASSLGGKGEKLFF	TGTGCCAGCAGCTTGGGGGGGAAGGGTGAAAAACTGTTTTTT
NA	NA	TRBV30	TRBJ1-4	CACSRDLGEKLFF	TGTGCCTGTAGCCGGGACTTGGGTGAAAAACTGTTTTTT
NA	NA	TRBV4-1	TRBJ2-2	CASSQGPLRREINTGELFF	TGCGCCAGCAGCCAAGGCCCCCTTCGGAGGGAGATTAACACCGGGGAGCTGTTTTTT
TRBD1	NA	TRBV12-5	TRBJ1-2	CASGLTGQGLYGYTF	TGTGCTAGTGGTTTGACTGGACAGGGTCTTTATGGCTACACCTTC
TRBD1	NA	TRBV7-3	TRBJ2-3	CASSPQGASDTQYF	TGTGCCAGCAGCCCACAGGGGGCATCAGATACGCAGTATTTT
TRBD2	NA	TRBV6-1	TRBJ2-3	CASSEGELALTDTQYF	TGTGCCAGCAGTGAAGGTGAACTAGCGCTCACAGATACGCAGTATTTT
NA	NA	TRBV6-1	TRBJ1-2	CASSSEKWDYGYTF	TGTGCCAGCAGTTCCGAGAAATGGGACTATGGCTACACCTTC
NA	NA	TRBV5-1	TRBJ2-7	CASSLTGLAREQYF	TGCGCCAGCAGCTTGACCGGGCTAGCCAGAGAGCAGTACTTC
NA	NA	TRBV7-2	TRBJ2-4	CASSSGVLAKNIQYF	TGTGCCAGCAGCTCGGGAGTGCTAGCCAAAAACATTCAGTACTTC
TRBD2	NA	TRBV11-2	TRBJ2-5	CASSQPGTSGSWETQYF	TGTGCCAGCAGCCAGCCCGGGACTAGCGGGAGCTGGGAGACCCAGTACTTC
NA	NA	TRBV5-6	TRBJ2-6	CASSFGPGGYGANVLTF	TGTGCCAGCAGCTTTGGGCCGGGCGGCTATGGGGCCAACGTCCTGACTTTC
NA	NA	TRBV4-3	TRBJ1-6	CASSQGGLYNSPLHF	TGCGCCAGCAGCCAAGGTGGCCTCTATAATTCACCCCTCCACTTT
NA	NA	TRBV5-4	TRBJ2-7	CASSFGPPEVYEQYF	TGTGCCAGCAGTTTCGGGCCTCCGGAGGTCTACGAGCAGTACTTC
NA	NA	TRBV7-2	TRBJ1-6	CASSLGRGSGRSPLHF	TGTGCCAGCAGCTTAGGTCGGGGCTCAGGGCGGTCACCCCTCCACTTT
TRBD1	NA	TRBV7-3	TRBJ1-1	CASSLGTGNTEAFF	TGTGCCAGCAGCTTAGGGACAGGTAACACTGAAGCTTTCTTT
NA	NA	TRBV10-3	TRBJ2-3	CAIWSADTQYF	TGTGCCATCTGGAGTGCTGATACGCAGTATTTT
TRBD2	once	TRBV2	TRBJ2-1	CASSLTSGTPTEQFF	TGTGCCAGCAGCTTGACTAGCGGAACTCCTACCGAGCAGTTCTTC
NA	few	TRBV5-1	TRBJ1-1	CASRTLETTEAFF	TGCGCCAGTCGTACCCTCGAGACGACTGAAGCTTTCTTT
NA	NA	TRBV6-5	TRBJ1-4	CASSLASNEKLFF	TGTGCCAGCAGTTTGGCGAGCAATGAAAAACTGTTTTTT
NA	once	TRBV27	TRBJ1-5	CASSLYSSNQPQHF	TGTGCCAGCAGTTTATACAGCAGCAATCAGCCCCAGCATTTT
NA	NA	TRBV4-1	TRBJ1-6	CASSSAGDTPLHF	TGCGCCAGCAGCTCGGCAGGGGACACACCCCTCCACTTT
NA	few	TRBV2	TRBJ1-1	CASKVNTEAFF	TGTGCCAGTAAGGTGAACACTGAAGCTTTCTTT
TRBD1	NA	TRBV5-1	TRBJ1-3	CASRGDRSSGNTIYF	TGCGCCAGCAGAGGGGACAGAAGCTCTGGAAACACCATATATTTT
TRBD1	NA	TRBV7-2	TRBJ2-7	CASSSDRITYEQYF	TGTGCCAGCAGCTCGGACAGGATTACCTACGAGCAGTACTTC
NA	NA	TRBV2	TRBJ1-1	CASTVGREAFF	TGTGCCAGCACTGTGGGACGTGAAGCTTTCTTT
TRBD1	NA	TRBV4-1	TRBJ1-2	CASSQDIGRGFGYTF	TGCGCCAGCAGCCAAGACATTGGCAGGGGGTTTGGCTACACCTTC
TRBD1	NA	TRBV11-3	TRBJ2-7	CVSSAGTAYEQYF	TGTGTCAGCAGCGCAGGGACAGCCTACGAGCAGTACTTC
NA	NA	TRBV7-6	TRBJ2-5	CASSFTGETQYF	TGTGCCAGCAGCTTTACGGGAGAGACCCAGTACTTC
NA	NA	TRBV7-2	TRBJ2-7	CASSLNPGMEQYF	TGTGCCAGCAGCTTAAACCCAGGCATGGAGCAGTACTTC
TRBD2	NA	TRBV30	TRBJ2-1	CAWSVGLAGVFDNEQFF	TGTGCCTGGAGTGTGGGTTTAGCGGGAGTGTTCGACAATGAGCAGTTCTTC
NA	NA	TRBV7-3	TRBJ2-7	CASSFWPGSKYEQYF	TGTGCCAGCAGCTTCTGGCCCGGGTCTAAGTACGAGCAGTACTTC
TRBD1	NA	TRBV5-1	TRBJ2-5	CASSLAGQQETQYF	TGCGCCAGCAGCTTGGCGGGACAGCAAGAGACCCAGTACTTC
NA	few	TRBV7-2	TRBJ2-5	CASSHVGTEYQETQYF	TGTGCCAGTTCCCATGTCGGGACGGAGTACCAAGAGACCCAGTACTTC
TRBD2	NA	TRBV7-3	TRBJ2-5	CASSLTLAGGPKTQYF	TGTGCCAGCAGCTTAACGCTAGCGGGAGGGCCGAAGACCCAGTACTTC
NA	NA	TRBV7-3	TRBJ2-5	CASSPGAVRETRYF	TGTGCCAGCAGCCCTGGGGCAGTCCGGGAGACCCGGTACTTC
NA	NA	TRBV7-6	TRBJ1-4	CASSLGQGGEKLFF	TGTGCCAGCAGCCTCGGGCAGGGTGGTGAAAAACTGTTTTTT
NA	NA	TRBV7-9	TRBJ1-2	CASSLRQGTYNYGYTF	TGTGCCAGCAGCTTACGGCAGGGGACATATAACTATGGCTACACCTTC
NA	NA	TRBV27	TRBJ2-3	CASSPYLLGDQGGGDTQYF	TGTGCCAGCAGTCCATACCTTTTAGGGGACCAAGGAGGTGGAGATACGCAGTATTTT